Sequencing of this T cell receptor (beta chain) was carried out in a study of blood T cell repertoires in COVID-19. Sequencing used immunoSEQ multiplex PCR; TCRdb keeps in-frame clones, though not all of them. This sample has a few hundred thousand clones, with around 85% found just once. Germline-derived CDR1 and CDR2 are KGHDR and SFDVKD. CDR3 length: 15 amino acids. Trimming cost V 2 bases and J 9 bases; bases outside gene matches: 8. Sequencing was done on a sample of PBMCs or T cells enriched from blood (not recorded which). The TCR originated in a man between 35 and 55 years old who had recovered from COVID-19. V and J are TRBV24-1 and TRBJ1-5, with TRBD1 matching 8 bases. CDR3 nucleotide sequence: TGTGCCACCAGTGATTCGGGGACAGGCGTTCGGCCCCAGCATTTT. Its translation is CATSDSGTGVRPQHF.